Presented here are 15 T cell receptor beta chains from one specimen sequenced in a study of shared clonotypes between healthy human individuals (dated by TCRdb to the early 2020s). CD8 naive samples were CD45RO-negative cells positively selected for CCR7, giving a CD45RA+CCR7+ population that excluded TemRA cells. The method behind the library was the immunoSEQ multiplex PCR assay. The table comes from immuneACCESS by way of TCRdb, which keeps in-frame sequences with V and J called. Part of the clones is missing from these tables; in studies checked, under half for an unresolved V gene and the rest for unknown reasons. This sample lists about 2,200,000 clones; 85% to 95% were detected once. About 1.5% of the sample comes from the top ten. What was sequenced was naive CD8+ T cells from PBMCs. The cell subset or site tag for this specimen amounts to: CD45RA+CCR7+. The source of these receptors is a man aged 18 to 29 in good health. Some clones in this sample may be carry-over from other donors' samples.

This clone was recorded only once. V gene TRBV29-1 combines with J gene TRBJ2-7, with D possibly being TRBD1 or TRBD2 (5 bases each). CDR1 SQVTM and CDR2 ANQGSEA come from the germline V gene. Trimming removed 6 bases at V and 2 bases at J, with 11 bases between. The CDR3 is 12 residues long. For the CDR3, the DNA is TGCAGCGTGTTGGGACGCACCTACGAGCAGTACTTC. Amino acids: CSVLGRTYEQYF.

The CDR3 coding sequence is TGCGCCAGCAGCCAGATCGGCCGCGGAGGTGGCTACACCTTC. Translated, it gives CASSQIGRGGGYTF. The chain recombines TRBV4-1 with TRBJ1-2; D is uncertain. Germline CDR1 is MGHRA and CDR2 is YSYEKL. This CDR3 region has 14 residues. Deletions cut 3 bases from V and 7 bases from J, with 15 bases between.

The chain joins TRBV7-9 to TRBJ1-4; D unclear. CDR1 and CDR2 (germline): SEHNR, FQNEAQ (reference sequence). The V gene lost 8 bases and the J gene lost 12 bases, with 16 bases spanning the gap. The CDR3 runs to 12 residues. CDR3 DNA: TGTGCCAGCGCTATAATCCTGAAGGAACTGTTTTTT. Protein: CASAIILKELFF.

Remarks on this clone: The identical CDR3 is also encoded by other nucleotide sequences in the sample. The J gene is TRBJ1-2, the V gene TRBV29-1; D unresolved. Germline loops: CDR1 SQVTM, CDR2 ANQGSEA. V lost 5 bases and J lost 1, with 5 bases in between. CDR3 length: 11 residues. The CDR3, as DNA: TGCAGCGTTCGGGTTAACTATGGCTACACCTTC. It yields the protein CSVRVNYGYTF.

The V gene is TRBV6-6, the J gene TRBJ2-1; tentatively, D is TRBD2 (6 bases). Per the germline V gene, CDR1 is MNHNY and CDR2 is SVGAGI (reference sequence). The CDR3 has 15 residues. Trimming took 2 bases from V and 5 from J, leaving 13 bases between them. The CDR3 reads CASSYPGGRDNEQFF. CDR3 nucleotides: TGTGCCAGCAGTTACCCCGGGGGTAGGGACAATGAGCAGTTCTTC.

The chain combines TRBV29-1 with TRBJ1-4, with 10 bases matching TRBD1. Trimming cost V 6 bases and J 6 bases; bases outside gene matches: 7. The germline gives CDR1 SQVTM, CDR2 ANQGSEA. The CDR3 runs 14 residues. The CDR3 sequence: CSVAGQGVYEKLFF. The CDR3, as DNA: TGCAGCGTGGCTGGACAGGGGGTATATGAAAAACTGTTTTTT. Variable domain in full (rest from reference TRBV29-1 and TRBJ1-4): SAVISQKPSRDICQRGTSLTIQCQVDSQVTMMFWYRQQPGQSLTLIATANQGSEATYESGFVIDKFPISRPNLTFSTLTVSNMSPEDSSIYLCSVAGQGVYEKLFFGSGTQLSVL.

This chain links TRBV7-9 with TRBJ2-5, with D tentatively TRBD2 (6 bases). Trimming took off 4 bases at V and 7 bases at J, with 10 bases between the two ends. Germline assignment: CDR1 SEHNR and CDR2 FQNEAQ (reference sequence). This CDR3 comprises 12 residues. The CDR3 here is CASSSAEGTQYF. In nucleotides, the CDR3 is TGTGCCAGCAGCTCGGCGGAGGGGACCCAGTACTTC.

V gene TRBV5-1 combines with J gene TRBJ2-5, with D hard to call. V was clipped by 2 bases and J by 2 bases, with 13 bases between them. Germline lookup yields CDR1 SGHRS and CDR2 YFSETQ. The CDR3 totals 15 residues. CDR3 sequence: CASSFRPQSQETQYF. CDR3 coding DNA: TGCGCCAGCAGCTTTCGCCCACAGTCTCAAGAGACCCAGTACTTC.

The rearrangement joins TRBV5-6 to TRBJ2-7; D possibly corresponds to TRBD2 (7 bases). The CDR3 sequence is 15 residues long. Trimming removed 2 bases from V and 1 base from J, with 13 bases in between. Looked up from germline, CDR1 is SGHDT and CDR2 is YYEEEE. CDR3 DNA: TGTGCCAGCAGCTTTGGCGGGGGCATGTCCTACGAGCAGTACTTC. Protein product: CASSFGGGMSYEQYF.

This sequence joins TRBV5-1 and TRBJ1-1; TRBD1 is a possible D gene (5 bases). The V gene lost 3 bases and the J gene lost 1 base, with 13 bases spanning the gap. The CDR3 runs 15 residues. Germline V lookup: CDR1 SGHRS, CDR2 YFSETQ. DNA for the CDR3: TGCGCCAGCAGCTACCAGGACGGGACGAACACTGAAGCTTTCTTT. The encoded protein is CASSYQDGTNTEAFF.

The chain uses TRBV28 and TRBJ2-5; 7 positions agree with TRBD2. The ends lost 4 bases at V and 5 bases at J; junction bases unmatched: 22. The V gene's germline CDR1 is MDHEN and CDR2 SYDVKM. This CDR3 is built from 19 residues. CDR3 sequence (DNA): TGTGCCAGCAGTTCCCCCCCCGATGGCCGGGAGGTCCCCTTGGAGACCCAGTACTTC. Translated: CASSSPPDGREVPLETQYF.

The CDR3 is CASSKVRQAYNEQFF. CDR3 bases: TGTGCCAGTAGTAAAGTTCGACAGGCTTACAATGAGCAGTTCTTC. This chain links TRBV19 with TRBJ2-1, with D possibly matching TRBD1 (6 bases). Looked up from germline, CDR1 is LNHDA and CDR2 is SQIVND (reference sequence). The CDR3 sequence is 15 residues long. V was shortened by 4 bases and J by 4 bases, with 14 bases between the two germline ends. The full variable domain, with the rest looked up from reference TRBV19 and TRBJ2-1, is DGGITQSPKYLFRKEGQNVTLSCEQNLNHDAMYWYRQDPGQGLRLIYYSQIVNDFQKGDIAEGYSVSREKKESFPLTVTSAQKNPTAFYLCASSKVRQAYNEQFFGPGTRLTVL.

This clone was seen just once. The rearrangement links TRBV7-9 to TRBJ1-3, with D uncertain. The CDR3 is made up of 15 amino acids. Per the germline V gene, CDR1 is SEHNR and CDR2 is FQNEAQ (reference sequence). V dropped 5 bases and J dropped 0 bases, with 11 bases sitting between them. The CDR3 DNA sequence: TGTGCCAGCAGCGCCGGATCGTACTCTGGAAACACCATATATTTT. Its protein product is CASSAGSYSGNTIYF.

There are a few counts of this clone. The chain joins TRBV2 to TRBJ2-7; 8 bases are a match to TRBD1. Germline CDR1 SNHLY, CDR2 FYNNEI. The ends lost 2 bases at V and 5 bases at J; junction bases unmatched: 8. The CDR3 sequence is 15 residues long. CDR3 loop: CASSERQGAGNEQYF. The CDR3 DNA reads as TGTGCCAGCAGTGAACGCCAGGGGGCTGGAAACGAGCAGTACTTC.

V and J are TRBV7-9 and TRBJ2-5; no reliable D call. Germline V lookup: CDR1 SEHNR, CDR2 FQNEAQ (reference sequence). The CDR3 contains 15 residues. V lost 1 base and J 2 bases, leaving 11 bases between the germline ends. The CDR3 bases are TGTGCCAGCAGCTTAGGTGCCTCGTTGCAAGAGACCCAGTACTTC. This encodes CASSLGASLQETQYF.